A selection of T cell receptor beta chains follows, all from one sample in a study of blood T cell repertoires in COVID-19. Profiling relied on immunoSEQ multiplex PCR, and the TCRdb table lists in-frame clones only, not all of them. Of 95,000 to 150,000 clones detected, 85% to 90% appear once; the ten largest clones hold roughly 10%. Sequencing was carried out using peripheral blood. Receptor source: an elderly man with acute or convalescent COVID-19. CDR3s include the opening cysteine and the closing phenylalanine or tryptophan. Fields, in order: clone size, J gene, V gene, D gene, CDR3 length, CDR3 DNA, CDR3 protein. A D gene is named only where the DNA matches it firmly. Size values are once, few and many counts, or a class for expanded clones, and some rows have none.

>-|TRBJ2-5|TRBV7-7|-|13
TGTGCCAGCAGCCCACAGTACCAAGAGACCCAGTACTTC
CASSPQYQETQYF
>-|TRBJ2-1|TRBV6-6|TRBD2|15
TGTGCCAGCAGTTACCGGGCTAGCGGGGGCAATGAGCAGTTCTTC
CASSYRASGGNEQFF
>once|TRBJ2-3|TRBV2|TRBD2|18
TGTGCCAGCAGACCCATCTCTACTAGCGGGGGGTACACAGATACGCAGTATTTT
CASRPISTSGGYTDTQYF
>-|TRBJ2-1|TRBV18|TRBD2|16
TGTGCCAGCTCACCTAGCGGGACTAGCTCCTACATTGAGCAGTTCTTC
CASSPSGTSSYIEQFF
>once|TRBJ2-5|TRBV7-7|-|14
TGTGCCAGCAGCTTAGGCGCTGGGCCGGAGACCCAGTACTTC
CASSLGAGPETQYF
>-|TRBJ2-7|TRBV29-1|TRBD1|14
TGCAGCGTTGCCGCCAGGGGGCAAACCTACGAGCAGTACTTC
CSVAARGQTYEQYF
>-|TRBJ2-2|TRBV9|-|15
TGTGCCAGCAGCCAGGCGGGGTCGGGCACCGGGGAGCTGTTTTTT
CASSQAGSGTGELFF
>-|TRBJ2-2|TRBV6-2/TRBV6-3|-|12
TGTGCCAGCAGTGAGAATACCGGGGAGCTGTTTTTT
CASSENTGELFF
>-|TRBJ1-1|TRBV30|TRBD1|13
TGTGCCTGGGACAGGGGGTTGAACACTGAAGCTTTCTTT
CAWDRGLNTEAFF
>-|TRBJ2-3|TRBV24-1|-|12
TGTGCCACCAGTGCAGGGACAGATACGCAGTATTTT
CATSAGTDTQYF
>-|TRBJ2-7|TRBV27|TRBD1|14
TGTGCCAGCATAAGCCCGGGACAGGGGGAGATGCAGTACTTC
CASISPGQGEMQYF
>-|TRBJ1-2|TRBV5-1|-|16
TGCGCCAGCAGCTTGGTTTTGGCGGGGGCGCTGGATGGCTACACCTTC
CASSLVLAGALDGYTF
>once|TRBJ2-6|TRBV14|-|13
TGTGCCAGCAGCCACAGGGTGGCCAACGTCCTGACTTTC
CASSHRVANVLTF
>few|TRBJ2-1|TRBV11-2|TRBD2|16
TGTGCCAGCAGCACTCGGACTAGCGGGGGGGGAAATGAGCAGTTCTTC
CASSTRTSGGGNEQFF
>-|TRBJ1-2|TRBV28|TRBD1|12
TGTGCCAGCAGCACAGGGGGTCGTGGCTACACCTTC
CASSTGGRGYTF
>-|TRBJ1-1|TRBV7-2|TRBD1|17
TGTGCCAGCAGCTTAGCCGGACTGACAGGGTTGCTGACTGAAGCTTTCTTT
CASSLAGLTGLLTEAFF
>-|TRBJ1-4|TRBV19|-|14
TGTGCCAGTAGTATAGAGGTCACGCGCGGAAAACTGTTTTTT
CASSIEVTRGKLFF
>-|TRBJ1-2|TRBV3-1/TRBV3-2|-|15
TGTGCCAGCAGCCAAGGGTCGAGCGCAACGCATGGCTACACCTTC
CASSQGSSATHGYTF
>-|TRBJ2-4|TRBV7-2|-|14
TGTGCCAGCAGCTCCGGGGGAACCAAAAACATTCAGTACTTC
CASSSGGTKNIQYF
>-|TRBJ1-4|TRBV5-1|-|15
TGCGCCAGCAGCTTAACGGAGCTTCAGAATGAAAAACTGTTTTTT
CASSLTELQNEKLFF
>-|TRBJ1-2|TRBV27|TRBD1|14
TGTGCCAGCGGGTCCGACAGGGCTAACTATGGCTACACCTTC
CASGSDRANYGYTF
>-|TRBJ2-2|TRBV11-2|TRBD2|17
TGTGCCAGCAGCTTAGATTTTAGCGGGGGATCCACCGGGGAGCTGTTTTTT
CASSLDFSGGSTGELFF
>-|TRBJ1-2|TRBV5-4|TRBD1|15
TGTGCCAGCAGCCAGAAAACAGGGGAGAACTATGGCTACACCTTC
CASSQKTGENYGYTF
>-|TRBJ1-5|TRBV4-3|-|15
TGCGCCAGCAGCCAAGATGGAGGGAACAATCAGCCCCAGCATTTT
CASSQDGGNNQPQHF
>-|TRBJ2-3|TRBV3-1/TRBV3-2|TRBD2|18
TGTGCCAGCAGCCAAGTAGCGACTAGCGGGAGACGGACAGATACGCAGTATTTT
CASSQVATSGRRTDTQYF
>-|TRBJ1-4|TRBV30|-|14
TGTGCCTGGAGTTCGGAGTCAACTAATGAAAAACTGTTTTTT
CAWSSESTNEKLFF
>-|TRBJ1-2|TRBV14|-|13
TGTGCCAGCAGCCCACAACAGGGATCTGGCTACACCTTC
CASSPQQGSGYTF
>few|TRBJ1-2|TRBV28|-|14
TGTGCCAGCAGTTTATTGGGGGGGAAAAGTGGCTACACCTTC
CASSLLGGKSGYTF
>-|TRBJ2-3|TRBV19|TRBD2|16
TGTGCCAGTAGTAAAGGGACTAGCGGTAGCACAGATACGCAGTATTTT
CASSKGTSGSTDTQYF
>-|TRBJ1-4|TRBV18|TRBD1|15
TGTGCCAGCTCACGACCGACAGGGGGCCGGGAAAAACTGTTTTTT
CASSRPTGGREKLFF
>-|TRBJ2-3|TRBV6-1|TRBD2|19
TGTGCCAGCAGTGAACTACTAGCGGGGGTTGTGGGGCTAGCAGATACGCAGTATTTT
CASSELLAGVVGLADTQYF
>once|TRBJ1-5|TRBV19|-|15
TGTGCCAGTAGTATAAGCGGCCCTCGCAATCAGCCCCAGCATTTT
CASSISGPRNQPQHF
>-|TRBJ1-5|TRBV2|-|16
TGTGCCAGCACCGGCGCCAGGGTCCATAGCAATCAGCCCCAGCATTTT
CASTGARVHSNQPQHF
>-|TRBJ2-2|TRBV4-3|TRBD1|17
TGCGCCAGCAGCCAAGAAGCAGGGGGCCTAAACACCGGGGAGCTGTTTTTT
CASSQEAGGLNTGELFF
>-|TRBJ1-2|TRBV13|TRBD1|16
TGTGCCAGCAGCGGGCCCCCGGGACAGGGGATCAATGGCTACACCTTC
CASSGPPGQGINGYTF
>once|TRBJ2-1|TRBV19|-|12
TGTGCCAGTAGTAAATACAGGGATGAGCAGTTCTTC
CASSKYRDEQFF
>-|TRBJ2-2|TRBV10-2|-|14
TGCGCCAGCAGTGAGCTACTGGGAGCCGGGGAGCTGTTTTTT
CASSELLGAGELFF
>-|TRBJ2-3|TRBV15|-|13
TGTGCCACCAGCAGAGATCGGGGGGATACGCAGTATTTT
CATSRDRGDTQYF
>-|TRBJ1-2|TRBV29-1|-|11
TGCAGCGTCGACAGGACCTATGGCTACACCTTC
CSVDRTYGYTF
>-|TRBJ2-3|TRBV3-1/TRBV3-2|TRBD2|14
TGTGCCAGCACCCTAGCGGGAGGGCCGGATACGCAGTATTTT
CASTLAGGPDTQYF
>-|TRBJ1-4|TRBV11-2|-|18
TGTGCCAGCAGCTGGACAGCTAACCCCTTTGCAACTAATGAAAAACTGTTTTTT
CASSWTANPFATNEKLFF
>once|TRBJ2-5|TRBV5-5|TRBD1|16
TGTGCCAGCAGCCCTACCCTTACAGGGGTCGGGGAGACCCAGTACTTC
CASSPTLTGVGETQYF
>-|TRBJ1-5|TRBV2|TRBD1|15
TGTGCCAGCAGCACGGACAGGGGGCTTAATCAGCCCCAGCATTTT
CASSTDRGLNQPQHF
>few|TRBJ1-2|TRBV10-3|TRBD1|13
TGTGCCATCACGGGTGGACAGGGCTGGGGCTACACCTTC
CAITGGQGWGYTF
>-|TRBJ2-5|TRBV3-1/TRBV3-2|-|14
TGTGCCAGCAGCCTATGGGGAGACCAAGAGACCCAGTACTTC
CASSLWGDQETQYF
>-|TRBJ1-5|TRBV18|TRBD1|15
TGTGCCAGCTCACCCGGACAGGGAGGTCTCCAGCCCCAGCATTTT
CASSPGQGGLQPQHF
>-|TRBJ1-1|TRBV6-1|-|16
TGTGCCAGCAGTGGTGGGAGCGGGGGGGTAGTCCCTGAAGCTTTCTTT
CASSGGSGGVVPEAFF
>once|TRBJ2-7|TRBV5-1|TRBD1|15
TGCGCCAGCAGCGCGGGACAGGGGGGCCTCGACGAGCAGTACTTC
CASSAGQGGLDEQYF
>-|TRBJ2-1|TRBV5-1|TRBD2|16
TGCGCCAGCAGCTTGAGGATAGCGGGAGGGGTAAATGAGCAGTTCTTC
CASSLRIAGGVNEQFF
>-|TRBJ2-7|TRBV27|TRBD2|15
TGTGCCAGCAGTAAAACTAGCGGGGGGCCCTACGAGCAGTACTTC
CASSKTSGGPYEQYF